The clone carrying this T cell receptor (beta chain) was counted a single time. Its antigen remains unknown. This sample was taken from a study of CD8 T cells in Susac syndrome. Study-wide results and limits: The study recognized that the number of individuals in its TCR sequencing and HLA analysis was relatively small.

The germline V gene has CDR1 DFQATT and CDR2 SNEGSKA (reference sequence). The CDR3 runs 14 residues. Random hexamers served to reverse transcribe roughly 0.45 to 1 ug RNA. The TCR beta CDR3 was amplified by immunoSEQ multiplex PCR across 54 Vbeta, 13 Jbeta. MiXCR was run by TCRdb on the immunoSEQ multiplex PCR reads, yielding one entry per CDR3 protein. The sample yields 170,000 or so distinct CDR3 sequences, 90% to 95% seen once. High-throughput TCR beta sequencing covered peripheral CD8+ and CD4+ T cells. Control patients had untreated stable or active relapsing-remitting multiple sclerosis by revised McDonald criteria.

The genes are TRBV20-1 and TRBJ2-1; 9 nucleotides match TRBD2. Specimen: CD4+ T cells from PBMCs. This receptor was obtained from a human donor with multiple sclerosis. CDR3 bases: TGCTCGGCGGGCCTAGCGGGGCAAGGGAGTGAGCAGTTCTTC. Translation gives CSAGLAGQGSEQFF.